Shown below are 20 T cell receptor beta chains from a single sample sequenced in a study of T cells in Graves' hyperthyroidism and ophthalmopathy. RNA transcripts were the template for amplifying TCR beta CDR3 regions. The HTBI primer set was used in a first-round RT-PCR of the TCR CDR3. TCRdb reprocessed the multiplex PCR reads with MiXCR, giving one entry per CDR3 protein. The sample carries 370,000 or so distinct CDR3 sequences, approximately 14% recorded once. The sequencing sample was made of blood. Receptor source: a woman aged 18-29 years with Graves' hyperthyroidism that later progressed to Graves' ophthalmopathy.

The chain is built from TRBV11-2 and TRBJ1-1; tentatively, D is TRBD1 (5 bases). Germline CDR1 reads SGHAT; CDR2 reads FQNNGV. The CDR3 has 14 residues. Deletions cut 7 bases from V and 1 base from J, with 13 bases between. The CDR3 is CASTPGRANTEAFF. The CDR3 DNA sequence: TGTGCCAGCACCCCAGGCAGGGCGAACACTGAAGCTTTCTTT.

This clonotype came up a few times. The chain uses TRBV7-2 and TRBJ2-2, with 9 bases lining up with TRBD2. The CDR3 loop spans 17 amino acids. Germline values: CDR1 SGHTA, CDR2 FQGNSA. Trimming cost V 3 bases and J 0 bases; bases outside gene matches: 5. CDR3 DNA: TGTGCCAGCAGCTTGGGTAGCGGGAGACCGAACACCGGGGAGCTGTTTTTT. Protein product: CASSLGSGRPNTGELFF.

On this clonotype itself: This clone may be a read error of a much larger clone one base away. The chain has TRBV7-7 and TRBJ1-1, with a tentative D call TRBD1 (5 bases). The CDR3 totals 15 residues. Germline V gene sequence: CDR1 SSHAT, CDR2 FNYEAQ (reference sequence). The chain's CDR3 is CASGGRNGANTEAFF. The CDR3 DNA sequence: TGTGCTAGCGGGGGTCGGAACGGTGCGAACACTGAAGCTTTCTTT.

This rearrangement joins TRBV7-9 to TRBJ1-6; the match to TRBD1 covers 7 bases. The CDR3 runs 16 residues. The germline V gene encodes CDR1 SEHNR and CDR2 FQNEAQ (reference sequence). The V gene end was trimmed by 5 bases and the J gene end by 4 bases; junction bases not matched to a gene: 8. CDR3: CASSAAWDRYNSPLHF. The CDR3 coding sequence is TGTGCCAGCAGCGCCGCTTGGGACAGATATAATTCACCCCTCCACTTT.

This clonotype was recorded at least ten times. The CDR3 DNA is TGCGCCAGCAGCCTACCTACCGGGACGGTGAATGAAAAACTGTTTTTT. Translated, it gives CASSLPTGTVNEKLFF. V and J are TRBV5-1 and TRBJ1-4; TRBD1 is a possible D gene (5 bases). The V end was cut by 4 bases, the J end by 5 bases, with 18 bases between. CDR1 and CDR2 (germline): SGHRS, YFSETQ. The CDR3 length is 16 residues.

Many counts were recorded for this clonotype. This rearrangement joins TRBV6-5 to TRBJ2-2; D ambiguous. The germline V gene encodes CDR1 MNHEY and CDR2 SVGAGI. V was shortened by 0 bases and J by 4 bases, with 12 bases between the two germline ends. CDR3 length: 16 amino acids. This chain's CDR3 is CASSYSLKRPTGELFF. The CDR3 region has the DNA TGTGCCAGCAGTTACTCTTTGAAGCGCCCCACCGGGGAGCTGTTTTTT.

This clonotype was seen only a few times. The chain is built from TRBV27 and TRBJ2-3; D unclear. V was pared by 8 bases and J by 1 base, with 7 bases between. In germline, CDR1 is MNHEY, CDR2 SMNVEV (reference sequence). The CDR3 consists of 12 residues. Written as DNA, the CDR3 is TGTGCCAGCGGGGTGGGCACAGATACGCAGTATTTT. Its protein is CASGVGTDTQYF.

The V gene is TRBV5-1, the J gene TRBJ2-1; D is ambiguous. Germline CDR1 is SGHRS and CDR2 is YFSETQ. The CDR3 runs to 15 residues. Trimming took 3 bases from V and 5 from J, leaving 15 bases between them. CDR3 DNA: TGCGCCAGCAGCTCCGGACCAATCCCAGACAATGAGCAGTTCTTC. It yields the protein CASSSGPIPDNEQFF. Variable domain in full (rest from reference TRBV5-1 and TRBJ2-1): KAGVTQTPRYLIKTRGQQVTLSCSPISGHRSVSWYQQTPGQGLQFLFEYFSETQRNKGNFPGRFSGRQFSNSRSEMNVSTLELGDSALYLCASSSGPIPDNEQFFGPGTRLTVL.

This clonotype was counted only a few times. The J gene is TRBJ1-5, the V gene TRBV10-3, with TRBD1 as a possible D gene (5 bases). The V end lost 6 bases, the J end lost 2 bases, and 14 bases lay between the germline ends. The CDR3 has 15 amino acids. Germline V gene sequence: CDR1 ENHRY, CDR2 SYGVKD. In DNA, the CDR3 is TGTGCCATCAGCACCGAGACAGCCTGCAATCAGCCCCAGCATTTT. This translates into CAISTETACNQPQHF.

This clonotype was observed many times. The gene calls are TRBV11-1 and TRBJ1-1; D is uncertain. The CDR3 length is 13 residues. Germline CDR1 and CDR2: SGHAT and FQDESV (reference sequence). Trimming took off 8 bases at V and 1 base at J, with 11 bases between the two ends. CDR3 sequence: CASSKSRNTEAFF. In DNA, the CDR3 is TGTGCCAGCTCGAAGTCCCGGAACACTGAAGCTTTCTTT.

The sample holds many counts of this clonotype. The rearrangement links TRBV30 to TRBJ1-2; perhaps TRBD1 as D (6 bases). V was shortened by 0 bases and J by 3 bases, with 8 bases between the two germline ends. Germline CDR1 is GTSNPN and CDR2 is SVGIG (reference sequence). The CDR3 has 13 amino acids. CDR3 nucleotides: TGTGCCTGGAGTGTAGGGGGGGACTATGGCTACACCTTC. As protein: CAWSVGGDYGYTF.

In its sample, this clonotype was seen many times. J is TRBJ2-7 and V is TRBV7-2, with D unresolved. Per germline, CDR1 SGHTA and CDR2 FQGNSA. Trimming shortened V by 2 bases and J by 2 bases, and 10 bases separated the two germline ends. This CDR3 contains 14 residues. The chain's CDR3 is CASSLKGFTYEQYF. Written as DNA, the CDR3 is TGTGCCAGCAGCTTAAAGGGATTCACCTACGAGCAGTACTTC.

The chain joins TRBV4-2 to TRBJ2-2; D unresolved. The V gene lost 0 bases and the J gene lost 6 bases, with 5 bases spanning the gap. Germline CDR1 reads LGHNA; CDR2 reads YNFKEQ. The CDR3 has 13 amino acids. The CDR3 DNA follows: TGTGCCAGCAGCCAAGATCCGGCCGGGGAGCTGTTTTTT. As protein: CASSQDPAGELFF.

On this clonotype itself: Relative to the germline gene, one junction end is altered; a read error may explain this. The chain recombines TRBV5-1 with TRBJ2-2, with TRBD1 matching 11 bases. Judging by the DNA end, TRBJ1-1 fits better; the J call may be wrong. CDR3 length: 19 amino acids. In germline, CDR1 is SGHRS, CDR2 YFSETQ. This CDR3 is CASSSYRDRGIGRNTGAFF. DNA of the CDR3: TGCGCCAGCAGCTCGTACCGGGACAGGGGGATTGGCCGGAACACTGGAGCTTTCTTT.

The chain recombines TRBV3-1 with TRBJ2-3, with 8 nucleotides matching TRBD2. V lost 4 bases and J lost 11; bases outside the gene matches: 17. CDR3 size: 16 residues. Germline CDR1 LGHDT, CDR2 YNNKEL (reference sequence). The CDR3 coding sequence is TGTGCCAGCAGCCTTGGAGATGGAAGCGGGAGTGTTAAGCAGTATTTT. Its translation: CASSLGDGSGSVKQYF.

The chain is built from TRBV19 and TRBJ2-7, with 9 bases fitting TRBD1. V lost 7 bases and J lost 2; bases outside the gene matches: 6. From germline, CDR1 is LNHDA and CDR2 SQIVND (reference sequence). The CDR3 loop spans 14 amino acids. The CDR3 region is CASKSGTGPYEQYF. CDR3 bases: TGTGCCAGTAAATCCGGGACAGGGCCCTACGAGCAGTACTTC.

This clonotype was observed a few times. The CDR3 here is CATGGLDSGNTIYF. The CDR3 nucleotides are TGTGCCACCGGCGGCTTGGACTCTGGAAACACCATATATTTT. The chain couples TRBV6-1 to TRBJ1-3; D gene ambiguous. CDR3 length equals 14 residues. Trimming took 10 bases from V and 0 from J, leaving 13 bases between them. Per germline, CDR1 MNHNS and CDR2 SASEGT.

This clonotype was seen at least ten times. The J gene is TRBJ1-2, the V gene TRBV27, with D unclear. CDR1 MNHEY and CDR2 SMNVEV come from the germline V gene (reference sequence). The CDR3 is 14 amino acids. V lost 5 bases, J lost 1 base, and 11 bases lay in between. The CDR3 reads CASSPRGVNYGYTF. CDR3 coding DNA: TGTGCCAGCAGTCCGCGGGGAGTTAACTATGGCTACACCTTC.

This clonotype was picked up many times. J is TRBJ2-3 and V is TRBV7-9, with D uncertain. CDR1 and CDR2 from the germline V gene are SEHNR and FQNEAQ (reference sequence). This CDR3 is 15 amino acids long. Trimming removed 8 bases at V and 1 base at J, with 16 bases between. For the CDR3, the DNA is TGTGCCAGCCCCGGGCAGAACTTCGGCACAGATACGCAGTATTTT. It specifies CASPGQNFGTDTQYF.

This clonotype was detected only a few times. CDR3 DNA: TGCAGCGTTACTGGAAACACCATATATTTT. Encoded protein: CSVTGNTIYF. V gene TRBV29-1 combines with J gene TRBJ1-3; D unclear. Between the trimmed V and J ends, which lost 5 bases and 2 bases, there was a span of 1 base. This CDR3 is 10 amino acids long. The germline V gene encodes CDR1 SQVTM and CDR2 ANQGSEA.